This T cell receptor beta chain was profiled in a study of cytomegalovirus exposure and HLA in healthy donors. Study-wide results and caveats: Upon later analysis, HLA-associated TCR beta chains proved more clonally expanded than other, equally common chains. A prior analysis recorded that most TCR beta V segments were productive about 87% or about 30% of the time. V segments that were indistinguishable, TRBV6-2 and TRBV6-3 among them, were omitted from analysis. Listed as cytomegalovirus-associated were 170 or so TCR beta chains.

This clone was recorded once. Its specificity is unknown. The study ran its PCR with 60 Vbeta and 13 Jbeta primers. The data were produced by immunoSEQ multiplex PCR, yet TCRdb's version contains in-frame clones alone and is incomplete. This sample yields under 200,000 clones, of which approximately 70% are seen a single time; 1.5% to 2% belongs to the top ten. The germline V and J ends were trimmed by 6 bases and 4 bases, with 13 bases remaining between them. The germline V gene has CDR1 SQVTM and CDR2 ANQGSEA. The CDR3 is made up of 13 amino acids. This rearrangement joins TRBV29-1 to TRBJ1-3; D is possibly TRBD1 (5 bases). The receptor's source is a woman in her thirties in good health and CMV-seronegative. Sequencing was performed on PBMCs. CDR3 DNA: TGCAGCGTCCGTGAGACAGCCGGAAACACCATATATTTT. Translated: CSVRETAGNTIYF. The variable domain in full, completed from reference TRBV29-1 and TRBJ1-3, reads SAVISQKPSRDICQRGTSLTIQCQVDSQVTMMFWYRQQPGQSLTLIATANQGSEATYESGFVIDKFPISRPNLTFSTLTVSNMSPEDSSIYLCSVRETAGNTIYFGEGSWLTVV.